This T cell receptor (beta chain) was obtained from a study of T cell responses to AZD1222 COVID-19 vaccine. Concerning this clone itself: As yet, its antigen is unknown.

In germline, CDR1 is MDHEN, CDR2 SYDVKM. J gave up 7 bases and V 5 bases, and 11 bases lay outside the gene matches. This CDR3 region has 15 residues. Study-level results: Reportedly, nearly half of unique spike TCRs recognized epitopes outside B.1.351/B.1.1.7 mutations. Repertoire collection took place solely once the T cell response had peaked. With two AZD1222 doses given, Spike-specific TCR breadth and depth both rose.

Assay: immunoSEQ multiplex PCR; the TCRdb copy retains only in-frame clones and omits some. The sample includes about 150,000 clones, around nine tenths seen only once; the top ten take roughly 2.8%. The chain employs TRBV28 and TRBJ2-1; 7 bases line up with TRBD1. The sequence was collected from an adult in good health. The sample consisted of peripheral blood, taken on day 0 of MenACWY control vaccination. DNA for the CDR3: TGTGCCAGCAGTGGGGTAGGGACAGTCAGGAATGAGCAGTTCTTC. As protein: CASSGVGTVRNEQFF.